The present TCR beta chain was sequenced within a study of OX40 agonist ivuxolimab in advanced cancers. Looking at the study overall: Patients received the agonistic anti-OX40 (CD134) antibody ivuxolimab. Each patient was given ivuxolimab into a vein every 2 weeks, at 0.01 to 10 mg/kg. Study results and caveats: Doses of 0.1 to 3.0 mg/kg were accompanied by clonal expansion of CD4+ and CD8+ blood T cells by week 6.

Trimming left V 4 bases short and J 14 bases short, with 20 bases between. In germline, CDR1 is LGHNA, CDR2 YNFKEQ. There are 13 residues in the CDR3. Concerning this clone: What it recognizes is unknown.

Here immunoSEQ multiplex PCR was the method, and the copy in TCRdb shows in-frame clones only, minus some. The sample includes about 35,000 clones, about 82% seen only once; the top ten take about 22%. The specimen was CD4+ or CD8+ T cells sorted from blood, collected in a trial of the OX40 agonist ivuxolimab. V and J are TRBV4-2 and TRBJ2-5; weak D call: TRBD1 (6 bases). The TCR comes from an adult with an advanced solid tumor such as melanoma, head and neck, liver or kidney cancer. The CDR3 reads CASSPTGTLDLYF. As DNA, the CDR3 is TGTGCCAGCAGCCCTACAGGGACATTGGATTTATACTTC.